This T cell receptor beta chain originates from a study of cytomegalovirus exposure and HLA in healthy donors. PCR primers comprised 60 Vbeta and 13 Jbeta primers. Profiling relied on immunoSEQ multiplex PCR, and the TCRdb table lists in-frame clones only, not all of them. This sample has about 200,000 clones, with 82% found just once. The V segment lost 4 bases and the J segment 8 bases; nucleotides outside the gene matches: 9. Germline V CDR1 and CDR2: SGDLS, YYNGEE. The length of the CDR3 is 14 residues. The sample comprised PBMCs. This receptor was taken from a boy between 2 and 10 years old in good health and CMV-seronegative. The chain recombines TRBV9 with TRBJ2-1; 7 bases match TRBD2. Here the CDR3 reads CASSPRGGYDEQFF. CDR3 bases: TGTGCCAGCAGCCCCCGGGGAGGGTACGATGAGCAGTTCTTC.